This T cell receptor (beta chain) was identified during a study of blood T cell repertoires in COVID-19. Study-wide context: Donors in the United States, Italy and Spain gave samples during acute or convalescent COVID-19. T cells, B-cell-depleted T cells, or PBMCs provided the cDNA or gDNA that served as material.

Participants were aged about 18 to 89 years from some 24 US areas. Clinical histories supplied by participants themselves formed the basis of cohort assignment. This clone was counted only a few times. Assay used: immunoSEQ multiplex PCR; TCRdb lists only in-frame clones, some missing. The sample has 150,000 to 200,000 clones, approximately 83% seen once; the top ten hold more than 4.5%. Germline CDR1 is SGHAT and CDR2 is FQNNGV. Trimming removed 2 bases at V and 1 base at J, with 5 bases between. This CDR3 is built from 13 residues. This TCR was recovered from a man aged 65-85 years who had been exposed to COVID-19. The V and J genes are TRBV11-2 and TRBJ1-1; D not certain. Sequenced material: PBMCs or T cells enriched from blood (not recorded which). The CDR3 DNA follows: TGTGCCAGCAGCTTATACACGAACACTGAAGCTTTCTTT. As protein: CASSLYTNTEAFF.